This T cell receptor beta chain was sequenced during a study of Graves' ophthalmopathy and Graves' hyperthyroidism. General study results and limits: The model's prediction of ophthalmopathy progression had about 70% sensitivity and approximately 72% specificity. In blood, most expanded thyroid clonotypes above 0.001 frequency were also detected.

This clonotype appeared many times. Its antigen is still unknown. The TCR beta CDR3 regions underwent amplification from RNA transcripts. The authors performed first-round RT-PCR with HTBI primers and then a second-round multiplex PCR. TCRdb recomputed calls from the multiplex PCR reads with MiXCR, one row per CDR3 protein. This sample yields some 160,000 distinct CDR3 sequences, of which approximately 40% are seen a single time; about 8.2% belongs to the top ten. Ophthalmopathic donors had moderate-to-severe activity, CAS ≥3 and NOSPECS ≥4, with disease that had lasted under 3 months. Diagnosis used clinical symptoms, serum thyroxine, TRAb, thyroid ultrasound and orbital computed tomography. This CDR3 has 13 residues. Germline values: CDR1 MDHEN, CDR2 SYDVKM. The junction had 7 bases not matched to a gene; V was cut back by 8 bases and J by 3 bases.

The receptor's source is a man under 40 with Graves' ophthalmopathy. This chain links TRBV28 with TRBJ2-7; 7 nucleotides match TRBD1. Sequenced material: peripheral blood. In DNA, the CDR3 is TGTGCCAGCTCCACAGGGGACCGCTACGAGCAGTACTTC. Its protein product is CASSTGDRYEQYF.